A selection of T cell receptor beta chains follows, all from one sample in a study of blood T cell repertoires in COVID-19. Clones were sequenced by immunoSEQ multiplex PCR, and TCRdb holds only the in-frame ones, with some missing. In the table there are some 350,000 clones, about 90% of which are singletons. The sequenced sample consisted of peripheral blood. These receptors originate from a woman between 25 and 40 years old with COVID-19, enrolled during active disease. The CDR3 runs from the conserved cysteine through the conserved F or W. A D gene is named only where the DNA matches it firmly. The size entry is marked missing in some rows and otherwise reads once, few, many or a size class.

clone_size: NA; v_call: TRBV7-2; j_call: TRBJ1-4; d_call: NA; cdr3_aa: CASKGGLVGEKLFF; cdr3_nt: TGTGCCAGCAAGGGGGGGTTAGTCGGTGAAAAACTGTTTTTT
clone_size: NA; v_call: TRBV7-9; j_call: TRBJ1-2; d_call: NA; cdr3_aa: CASSLVLGAAPGYTF; cdr3_nt: TGTGCCAGCAGCTTAGTCTTGGGGGCTGCCCCTGGCTACACCTTC
clone_size: NA; v_call: TRBV6-6; j_call: TRBJ1-4; d_call: NA; cdr3_aa: CASSYRSGEKLFF; cdr3_nt: TGTGCCAGCAGTTACAGGTCAGGGGAAAAACTGTTTTTT
clone_size: NA; v_call: TRBV7-6; j_call: TRBJ1-6; d_call: TRBD1; cdr3_aa: CASSSDGTGGNSPLHF; cdr3_nt: TGTGCCAGCAGCTCTGACGGGACAGGGGGTAATTCACCCCTCCACTTT
clone_size: NA; v_call: TRBV19; j_call: TRBJ2-1; d_call: TRBD2; cdr3_aa: CASSWTGREGLVQFF; cdr3_nt: TGTGCCAGTAGTTGGACGGGCCGGGAGGGCCTTGTGCAGTTCTTC
clone_size: NA; v_call: TRBV19; j_call: TRBJ1-2; d_call: TRBD1; cdr3_aa: CASSIAGTGGDYGYTF; cdr3_nt: TGTGCCAGTAGTATAGCTGGGACAGGGGGGGACTATGGCTACACCTTC
clone_size: once; v_call: TRBV2; j_call: TRBJ2-3; d_call: TRBD2; cdr3_aa: CASSPGLSGRYTDTQYF; cdr3_nt: TGTGCCAGCAGTCCGGGGTTAAGCGGGAGATACACAGATACGCAGTATTTT
clone_size: NA; v_call: TRBV7-2; j_call: TRBJ2-2; d_call: TRBD2; cdr3_aa: CASSFAGGPGELFF; cdr3_nt: TGTGCCAGCAGCTTTGCGGGAGGGCCCGGGGAGCTGTTTTTT
clone_size: once; v_call: TRBV7-2; j_call: TRBJ2-5; d_call: NA; cdr3_aa: CASSPTGRRTTETQYF; cdr3_nt: TGTGCCAGCAGCCCGACGGGTAGGAGGACGACGGAGACCCAGTACTTC
clone_size: NA; v_call: TRBV11-3; j_call: TRBJ2-1; d_call: NA; cdr3_aa: CASSLRLAFVNEQFF; cdr3_nt: TGTGCCAGCAGCTTAAGGCTAGCGTTCGTCAATGAGCAGTTCTTC
clone_size: NA; v_call: TRBV7-2; j_call: TRBJ2-5; d_call: TRBD1; cdr3_aa: CASSLSRGPEETQYF; cdr3_nt: TGTGCCAGCAGCCTAAGCAGGGGGCCGGAGGAGACCCAGTACTTC
clone_size: once; v_call: TRBV6-5; j_call: TRBJ2-1; d_call: NA; cdr3_aa: CASYRAGGTYNEQFF; cdr3_nt: TGTGCCAGCTACAGGGCCGGGGGGACCTACAATGAGCAGTTCTTC
clone_size: NA; v_call: TRBV19; j_call: TRBJ1-1; d_call: TRBD1; cdr3_aa: CASSPDRDRNTEAFF; cdr3_nt: TGTGCCAGTAGTCCTGACCGGGACAGGAACACTGAAGCTTTCTTT
clone_size: NA; v_call: TRBV29-1; j_call: TRBJ1-1; d_call: NA; cdr3_aa: CSVERRGGNTEAFF; cdr3_nt: TGCAGCGTTGAAAGACGAGGAGGAAACACTGAAGCTTTCTTT
clone_size: NA; v_call: TRBV7-9; j_call: TRBJ2-3; d_call: NA; cdr3_aa: CASNLGVSTDTQYF; cdr3_nt: TGTGCCAGCAACCTTGGAGTTAGCACAGATACGCAGTATTTT
clone_size: NA; v_call: TRBV24-1; j_call: TRBJ1-5; d_call: NA; cdr3_aa: CATSGTGGQPQHF; cdr3_nt: TGTGCCACCAGTGGGACGGGGGGTCAGCCCCAGCATTTT
clone_size: NA; v_call: TRBV6-2/TRBV6-3; j_call: TRBJ2-7; d_call: TRBD2; cdr3_aa: CASSSPLAGAYEQYF; cdr3_nt: TGTGCCAGCAGCTCCCCCCTAGCGGGTGCGTACGAGCAGTACTTC
clone_size: once; v_call: TRBV6-5; j_call: TRBJ1-2; d_call: NA; cdr3_aa: CASSPDSNYGYTF; cdr3_nt: TGTGCCAGCAGCCCCGACAGTAACTATGGCTACACCTTC
clone_size: NA; v_call: TRBV28; j_call: TRBJ2-3; d_call: NA; cdr3_aa: CASSSGTSTDTQYF; cdr3_nt: TGTGCCAGCAGTTCCGGGACTAGCACAGATACGCAGTATTTT
clone_size: NA; v_call: TRBV18; j_call: TRBJ2-2; d_call: TRBD1; cdr3_aa: CASSPTGTGDTGELFF; cdr3_nt: TGTGCCAGCTCACCGACCGGGACAGGGGACACCGGGGAGCTGTTTTTT
clone_size: NA; v_call: TRBV7-9; j_call: TRBJ2-7; d_call: NA; cdr3_aa: CASSLYDISYEQYF; cdr3_nt: TGTGCCAGCAGCTTGTATGACATCAGCTACGAGCAGTACTTC
clone_size: NA; v_call: TRBV6-6; j_call: TRBJ2-2; d_call: TRBD1; cdr3_aa: CASRPQGANTGELFF; cdr3_nt: TGTGCCAGCAGACCCCAGGGGGCTAACACCGGGGAGCTGTTTTTT
clone_size: NA; v_call: TRBV5-6; j_call: TRBJ2-5; d_call: NA; cdr3_aa: CASTLRGGSQETQYF; cdr3_nt: TGTGCCAGCACCCTAAGGGGGGGTAGCCAAGAGACCCAGTACTTC
clone_size: NA; v_call: TRBV3-1/TRBV3-2; j_call: TRBJ2-3; d_call: TRBD1; cdr3_aa: CASSPGTGTDTQYF; cdr3_nt: TGTGCCAGCAGCCCGGGGACAGGGACAGATACGCAGTATTTT
clone_size: NA; v_call: TRBV11-2; j_call: TRBJ2-1; d_call: NA; cdr3_aa: CASSSDSHEQFF; cdr3_nt: TGTGCCAGCAGCTCTGACAGCCATGAGCAGTTCTTC
clone_size: NA; v_call: TRBV4-3; j_call: TRBJ2-6; d_call: NA; cdr3_aa: CASSQGVVSGANVLTF; cdr3_nt: TGCGCCAGCAGCCAAGGTGTCGTCTCTGGGGCCAACGTCCTGACTTTC
clone_size: NA; v_call: TRBV6-5; j_call: TRBJ1-6; d_call: TRBD1; cdr3_aa: CASSYSTGGDSPLHF; cdr3_nt: TGTGCCAGCAGTTACTCGACAGGGGGGGATTCACCCCTCCACTTT
clone_size: NA; v_call: TRBV21-1; j_call: TRBJ1-4; d_call: NA; cdr3_aa: CASSKGTHTNEKLFF; cdr3_nt: TGTGCCAGCAGCAAAGGGACACATACTAATGAAAAACTGTTTTTT
clone_size: NA; v_call: TRBV11-3; j_call: TRBJ2-1; d_call: TRBD2; cdr3_aa: CASSPLPGLVYNEQFF; cdr3_nt: TGTGCCAGCAGCCCCTTACCGGGACTAGTGTACAATGAGCAGTTCTTC
clone_size: few; v_call: TRBV7-8; j_call: TRBJ1-4; d_call: TRBD1; cdr3_aa: CASSSRDRGLANEKLFF; cdr3_nt: TGTGCCAGCAGCTCCCGGGACAGGGGGCTAGCTAATGAAAAACTGTTTTTT
clone_size: once; v_call: TRBV7-8; j_call: TRBJ2-2; d_call: NA; cdr3_aa: CASSLLEGGHTGELFF; cdr3_nt: TGTGCCAGCAGCTTACTCGAGGGAGGTCACACCGGGGAGCTGTTTTTT
clone_size: NA; v_call: TRBV7-9; j_call: TRBJ1-4; d_call: NA; cdr3_aa: CASSPEMDSFNEKLFF; cdr3_nt: TGTGCCAGCAGCCCCGAAATGGACAGTTTTAATGAAAAACTGTTTTTT
clone_size: NA; v_call: TRBV19; j_call: TRBJ1-1; d_call: TRBD1; cdr3_aa: CASSTRGQGYVAEAFF; cdr3_nt: TGTGCCAGTAGTACACGCGGACAGGGGTATGTCGCTGAAGCTTTCTTT
clone_size: NA; v_call: TRBV6-4; j_call: TRBJ2-1; d_call: TRBD2; cdr3_aa: CASSDSLAGPYNEQFF; cdr3_nt: TGTGCCAGCAGTGACTCTCTAGCGGGGCCCTACAATGAGCAGTTCTTC
clone_size: NA; v_call: TRBV11-2; j_call: TRBJ2-1; d_call: TRBD2; cdr3_aa: CASSFEGGRYNEQFF; cdr3_nt: TGTGCCAGCAGCTTCGAGGGCGGGAGGTACAATGAGCAGTTCTTC
clone_size: NA; v_call: TRBV5-1; j_call: TRBJ1-2; d_call: TRBD1; cdr3_aa: CASSLPGQGDGYTF; cdr3_nt: TGCGCCAGCAGCTTACCGGGACAGGGCGATGGCTACACCTTC
clone_size: once; v_call: TRBV4-3; j_call: TRBJ2-1; d_call: NA; cdr3_aa: CASSQLPGGSYNEQFF; cdr3_nt: TGCGCCAGCAGCCAACTCCCCGGGGGTTCCTACAATGAGCAGTTCTTC
clone_size: NA; v_call: TRBV6-5; j_call: TRBJ2-5; d_call: TRBD1; cdr3_aa: CASSRQGEETQYF; cdr3_nt: TGTGCCAGCAGTCGACAGGGGGAGGAGACCCAGTACTTC
clone_size: NA; v_call: TRBV28; j_call: TRBJ2-5; d_call: NA; cdr3_aa: CASTSGRQETQYF; cdr3_nt: TGTGCCAGCACCTCCGGCAGGCAAGAGACCCAGTACTTC
clone_size: NA; v_call: TRBV4-2; j_call: TRBJ1-1; d_call: TRBD1; cdr3_aa: CASSPPDRGAFF; cdr3_nt: TGTGCCAGCAGCCCTCCGGACAGGGGAGCTTTCTTT
clone_size: NA; v_call: TRBV19; j_call: TRBJ1-1; d_call: TRBD1; cdr3_aa: CASSISPRQGPNTEAFF; cdr3_nt: TGTGCCAGTAGTATCAGCCCCCGACAGGGGCCGAACACTGAAGCTTTCTTT
clone_size: once; v_call: TRBV5-5; j_call: TRBJ2-3; d_call: TRBD2; cdr3_aa: CASSSAGGRDTQYF; cdr3_nt: TGTGCCAGCAGCTCGGCGGGGGGGCGAGATACGCAGTATTTT
clone_size: NA; v_call: TRBV27; j_call: TRBJ2-1; d_call: TRBD2; cdr3_aa: CASSRAGGPYNEQFF; cdr3_nt: TGTGCCAGCAGTCGTGCGGGGGGGCCCTACAATGAACAGTTCTTC
clone_size: NA; v_call: TRBV19; j_call: TRBJ2-2; d_call: NA; cdr3_aa: CASRGDFYTGELFF; cdr3_nt: TGTGCCAGTAGGGGGGACTTCTACACCGGGGAGCTGTTTTTT
clone_size: NA; v_call: TRBV1; j_call: TRBJ2-1; d_call: NA; cdr3_aa: CTSSRELKRLAGESSYNEQFF; cdr3_nt: TGCACCAGCAGCCGAGAGTTGAAAAGACTAGCGGGGGAGAGCTCCTACAATGAGCAGTTCTTC
clone_size: NA; v_call: TRBV5-5; j_call: TRBJ2-1; d_call: TRBD2; cdr3_aa: CASSPQRGGLYNEQFF; cdr3_nt: TGTGCCAGCAGCCCCCAGCGGGGGGGCCTCTACAATGAGCAGTTCTTC
clone_size: NA; v_call: TRBV9; j_call: TRBJ2-3; d_call: NA; cdr3_aa: CASSVEARGEDTQYF; cdr3_nt: TGTGCCAGCAGCGTAGAGGCACGGGGTGAAGATACGCAGTATTTT
clone_size: NA; v_call: TRBV12-3/TRBV12-4; j_call: TRBJ1-4; d_call: NA; cdr3_aa: CASSLGAQKLFF; cdr3_nt: TGTGCCAGCAGTTTGGGGGCCCAAAAACTGTTTTTT
clone_size: NA; v_call: TRBV2; j_call: TRBJ2-1; d_call: NA; cdr3_aa: CASSERLVISYNEQFF; cdr3_nt: TGTGCCAGCAGTGAACGGCTAGTAATCTCCTACAATGAGCAGTTCTTC
clone_size: NA; v_call: TRBV5-8; j_call: TRBJ2-5; d_call: NA; cdr3_aa: CASSFQTGRERETQYF; cdr3_nt: TGTGCCAGCAGCTTCCAGACCGGTAGGGAGCGAGAGACCCAGTACTTC
clone_size: NA; v_call: TRBV6-5; j_call: TRBJ1-1; d_call: NA; cdr3_aa: CASIYWAGNTEAFF; cdr3_nt: TGTGCCAGCATTTACTGGGCAGGCAACACTGAAGCTTTCTTT